Listed here are 27 T cell receptor beta chains from one sample, sequenced in a study of siplizumab effects on memory and regulatory T cells. Data came from immunoSEQ multiplex PCR; TCRdb stores just in-frame clones and leaves some out. The data contain fewer than 80,000 clones, about 92% of them singletons. Sequencing used CD8+ T cells sorted from blood. These receptors were taken from a human donor in good health.

The J gene is TRBJ2-1, the V gene TRBV9, with D unresolved. This CDR3 is built from 12 residues. Trimming left V 4 bases short and J 9 bases short, with 11 bases between. CDR1 and CDR2 from the germline V gene are SGDLS and YYNGEE. DNA for the CDR3: TGTGCCAGCAGCCTGAATTCAGGTGAGCAGTTCTTC. Translated: CASSLNSGEQFF.

The chain uses TRBV9 and TRBJ1-4; 7 nucleotides agree with TRBD1. The CDR3 is 17 residues long. The ends lost 0 bases at V and 1 base at J; junction bases unmatched: 6. The germline V gene encodes CDR1 SGDLS and CDR2 YYNGEE. DNA for the CDR3: TGTGCCAGCAGCGTAGACGGACAGGTCTTAACTAATGAAAAACTGTTTTTT. Residues: CASSVDGQVLTNEKLFF.

This chain connects TRBV30 to TRBJ2-7, with a possible D match to TRBD2 (6 bases). This CDR3 comprises 12 residues. The V and J ends lost 6 bases and 5 bases respectively, with 14 bases between them. Germline assignment: CDR1 GTSNPN and CDR2 SVGIG (reference sequence). CDR3 region: CACHSWRDEQYF. The CDR3 coding sequence is TGTGCCTGCCACTCGTGGAGGGACGAGCAGTACTTC.

J is TRBJ1-2 and V is TRBV6-5, with 8 bases fitting TRBD1. Germline V CDR1 and CDR2: MNHEY, SVGAGI. This CDR3 comprises 15 residues. V trimming: 2 bases; J trimming: 2 bases; junction bases outside the gene matches: 4. CDR3 bases: TGTGCCAGCAGTTACGGACAGGGCATAAACTATGGCTACACCTTC. Protein sequence: CASSYGQGINYGYTF.

The rearrangement links TRBV5-1 to TRBJ2-1, with TRBD2 identical over 9 bases. With V trimmed by 4 bases and J by 9 bases, 8 bases remained unmatched. In germline, CDR1 is SGHRS, CDR2 YFSETQ. The length of the CDR3 is 14 residues. This CDR3 is CASSPWGLAAEQFF. The CDR3 coding sequence is TGCGCCAGCAGCCCCTGGGGACTAGCTGCTGAGCAGTTCTTC.

The V call is TRBV19, the J call TRBJ1-4, with D possibly matching TRBD1 (5 bases). CDR1 is LNHDA, CDR2 SQIVND, per germline (reference sequence). V lost 3 bases to trimming and J lost 7 bases, with 12 bases between them. CDR3 length: 14 residues. Here the CDR3 reads CASSMGGASEKLFF. In nucleotides, the CDR3 is TGTGCCAGTAGTATGGGCGGGGCTAGTGAAAAACTGTTTTTT.

The chain recombines TRBV29-1 with TRBJ2-5, with TRBD1 as a possible D gene (5 bases). The J call could be wrong; TRBJ2-7 is a better fit for the DNA end. Looked up from germline, CDR1 is SQVTM and CDR2 is ANQGSEA. CDR3 size: 11 residues. CDR3 sequence: CSVSGTYEQYF. The CDR3 coding sequence is TGCAGCGTCTCAGGGACCTACGAGCAGTACTTC.

The chain carries TRBV25-1 and TRBJ1-5; a weak D match, TRBD1 (6 bases). CDR1 is MGHDK, CDR2 SYGVNS, per germline. Trimming left V 7 bases short and J 9 bases short, with 19 bases between. This CDR3 region has 14 residues. CDR3 sequence: CASKRRGFGGPQHF. The CDR3 bases are TGTGCCAGCAAAAGGAGGGGGTTCGGGGGGCCCCAGCATTTT.

The V gene is TRBV29-1, the J gene TRBJ1-1, with a possible D match to TRBD1 (6 bases). V lost 7 bases and J 5 bases, leaving 17 bases between the germline ends. Germline V CDR1 and CDR2: SQVTM, ANQGSEA. CDR3 length: 13 residues. The CDR3 here is CSAPGTDRTEAFF. DNA of the CDR3: TGCAGCGCCCCGGGGACTGACAGGACTGAAGCTTTCTTT.

V and J are TRBV7-9 and TRBJ2-7, with D maybe TRBD1 (6 bases). This CDR3 spans 13 amino acids. CDR1 is SEHNR and CDR2 is FQNEAQ in the germline V gene (reference sequence). V gave up 5 bases and J gave up 4 bases, with 12 bases separating them. CDR3 coding DNA: TGTGCCAGCAGCCCTCGGGACATTTACGAGCAGTACTTC. Amino acids: CASSPRDIYEQYF.

DNA for the CDR3: TGTGCCAGCAGTGAAGGGGGAGATACGCAGTATTTT. It codes for CASSEGGDTQYF. The chain carries TRBV2 and TRBJ2-3; the D is unclear. The ends were cut back, 1 base at V and 5 bases at J, with 4 bases in the middle. The V gene's germline CDR1 is SNHLY and CDR2 FYNNEI. The CDR3 covers 12 residues.

This chain links TRBV13 with TRBJ2-5; tentatively, D is TRBD1 (5 bases). V gave up 6 bases and J gave up 2 bases, with 16 bases separating them. CDR1 and CDR2 from the germline V gene are PRHDT and FYEKMQ (reference sequence). The CDR3 spans 15 residues. CDR3 sequence: CASRPPGSVQETQYF. The CDR3 coding sequence is TGTGCCAGCAGACCCCCAGGGTCGGTACAAGAGACCCAGTACTTC.

The chain recombines TRBV29-1 with TRBJ1-1; 9 bases are a match to TRBD1. The CDR3 loop spans 13 amino acids. Germline V CDR1 and CDR2: SQVTM, ANQGSEA. The V gene end was trimmed by 5 bases and the J gene end by 8 bases; junction bases not matched to a gene: 9. Written as DNA, the CDR3 is TGCAGCGTTCACAGGGGGCAAAAATTGGAAGCTTTCTTT. Protein: CSVHRGQKLEAFF.

This sequence joins TRBV7-6 and TRBJ1-6; tentative D call: TRBD1 (5 bases). The CDR3 loop spans 16 amino acids. Germline CDR1 reads SGHVS; CDR2 reads FNYEAQ. Trimming pared 5 bases from V and 14 bases from J, leaving 25 bases between. The CDR3 reads CASSASTEGPLLALHF. CDR3 sequence (DNA): TGTGCCAGCAGCGCATCGACAGAAGGCCCCCTCCTGGCCCTCCACTTT.

This clone turned up a few times. The chain couples TRBV28 to TRBJ2-5; maybe TRBD2 (7 bases). The CDR3 totals 14 residues. The germline gives CDR1 MDHEN, CDR2 SYDVKM. V shed 2 bases and J shed 3 bases, with 10 bases lying between them. CDR3 in DNA: TGTGCCAGCAGTTTAGGCGGGGGCGAAGAGACCCAGTACTTC. It codes for CASSLGGGEETQYF.

The gene calls are TRBV15 and TRBJ1-5, with no clear D. Trimming removed 3 bases from V and 1 base from J, with 10 bases in between. The CDR3 is 15 residues long. CDR1 is LNHNV and CDR2 is YYDKDF in the germline V gene (reference sequence). The DNA for the CDR3 is TGTGCCACCAGCAGTCCTGACGAGAGCAATCAGCCCCAGCATTTT. It translates to CATSSPDESNQPQHF.

J is TRBJ2-3 and V is TRBV27, with 7 positions matching TRBD2. CDR3 length: 14 amino acids. Trimming cost V 6 bases and J 4 bases; bases outside gene matches: 7. CDR1 is MNHEY and CDR2 is SMNVEV in the germline V gene (reference sequence). This CDR3 reads CASSGLVFADTQYF. As DNA, the CDR3 is TGTGCCAGCAGCGGACTAGTCTTCGCAGATACGCAGTATTTT.

This sequence joins TRBV7-6 and TRBJ1-6; D not certain. The germline CDR1 and CDR2 sequences are SGHVS and FNYEAQ. The CDR3 has 14 amino acids. With 4 bases removed from V and 9 bases from J, the gap between germline ends came to 13 bases. DNA of the CDR3: TGTGCCAGCAGCTCCCTTGGAATCGGTTCACCCCTCCACTTT. Protein sequence: CASSSLGIGSPLHF.

This chain uses TRBV19 with TRBJ2-7, with 8 bases aligning to TRBD1. CDR3 length: 14 residues. CDR1 and CDR2 (germline): LNHDA, SQIVND (reference sequence). The trim removed 1 base at V and 5 bases at J, leaving 4 bases unmatched. The CDR3 here is CASSIAGGWNEQYF. For the CDR3, the DNA is TGTGCCAGTAGTATAGCAGGGGGCTGGAACGAGCAGTACTTC.

The chain recombines TRBV27 with TRBJ1-2, with 8 bases identical to TRBD1. This CDR3 spans 14 amino acids. Germline CDR1 is MNHEY and CDR2 is SMNVEV (reference sequence). Trimming removed 3 bases from V and 2 bases from J; junction bases left unmatched: 2. The chain's CDR3 is CASSLTGANYGYTF. In DNA, the CDR3 is TGTGCCAGCAGTTTGACAGGGGCCAACTATGGCTACACCTTC.

This chain uses TRBV7-9 with TRBJ2-7; 7 bases fit TRBD1. Trimming took 4 bases from V and 5 from J; bases not matched to a gene: 5. The CDR3 totals 13 residues. Germline V gene data show CDR1 as SEHNR and CDR2 as FQNEAQ (reference sequence). CDR3 sequence reads: CASSSGQLHEQYF. CDR3 coding DNA: TGTGCCAGCAGCTCGGGACAGCTCCACGAGCAGTACTTC.

This clone was seen a single time. The rearrangement joins TRBV4-3 to TRBJ2-1; D possibly uses TRBD1 or TRBD2 (5 bases each). Per germline, CDR1 LGHNA and CDR2 YSLEER. The CDR3 extends over 16 amino acids. V was trimmed by 0 bases and J by 3 bases, leaving 12 bases between them. DNA for the CDR3: TGCGCCAGCAGCCAAGACTCCGGGACCAGCTACAATGAGCAGTTCTTC. Its translation: CASSQDSGTSYNEQFF.

This chain links TRBV7-6 with TRBJ2-5, with D perhaps given as TRBD1 or TRBD2 (5 bases each). Trimming stripped 5 bases from V and 1 base from J, with 11 bases between. Germline V lookup: CDR1 SGHVS, CDR2 FNYEAQ. The CDR3 totals 14 residues. The CDR3, as DNA: TGTGCCAGCAGCCTCGGGACGTTCCAAGAGACCCAGTACTTC. This gives the protein CASSLGTFQETQYF.

The chain recombines TRBV7-1 with TRBJ1-4; D gene uncertain. TRBV7-1 counts as an open reading frame of uncertain function. Trimming removed 4 bases at V and 2 bases at J, with 11 bases between. The CDR3 spans 15 residues. The CDR3 coding sequence is TGTGCCAGCAGCTTAGTTGGAGACACTAATGAAAAACTGTTTTTT. Its protein product is CASSLVGDTNEKLFF.

The V call is TRBV9, the J call TRBJ2-3, with 11 bases identical to TRBD2. J lost 4 bases, V lost 0 bases, and 10 bases had no gene match. The CDR3 is 18 amino acids. From germline, CDR1 is SGDLS and CDR2 YYNGEE. CDR3 nucleotide sequence: TGTGCCAGCAGCGTAGACATTAGCGGGGGGGCCGGAGCAGATACGCAGTATTTT. This translates into CASSVDISGGAGADTQYF.

This chain connects TRBV6-4 to TRBJ2-1; the D gene is possibly TRBD1 (5 bases). V was trimmed by 2 bases and J by 6 bases, leaving 8 bases between them. Germline CDR1 reads MRHNA; CDR2 reads SNTAGT. The CDR3 is 13 amino acids. The CDR3 DNA reads TGTGCCAGCAGTGACGACAGCATCAATGAGCAGTTCTTC. This gives the protein CASSDDSINEQFF.

V is TRBV7-9 and J is TRBJ2-7, with D uncertain. CDR1 and CDR2 (germline): SEHNR, FQNEAQ (reference sequence). The V gene lost 5 bases and the J gene lost 9 bases, with 11 bases spanning the gap. This CDR3 comprises 11 residues. In DNA form, the CDR3 reads TGTGCCAGCAGCCGCCTTTCTGGGCAGTACTTC. It encodes CASSRLSGQYF.